Below are 17 T cell receptor beta chains sequenced from a single sample in a study of OX40 agonist ivuxolimab in advanced cancers. Using immunoSEQ multiplex PCR, the repertoire was profiled, and TCRdb retains in-frame clones only, with some absent. Of more than 60,000 clones listed, about 81% are singletons. Material: CD4+ or CD8+ T cells sorted from blood, obtained in a trial of the OX40 agonist ivuxolimab. The receptor set was obtained from an adult with an advanced solid tumor such as melanoma, head and neck, liver or kidney cancer.

The V gene is TRBV6-5, the J gene TRBJ1-2; D is undetermined. The length of the CDR3 is 15 residues. Trimming took off 0 bases at V and 6 bases at J, with 14 bases between the two ends. Germline V gene sequence: CDR1 MNHEY, CDR2 SVGAGI. The DNA for the CDR3 is TGTGCCAGCAGTTACTCGATTCTCTTGGAGAATGGCTACACCTTC. Protein sequence: CASSYSILLENGYTF.

This sequence joins TRBV18 and TRBJ2-2; possible D gene TRBD1, 5 bases. Trimming took off 0 bases at V and 2 bases at J, with 10 bases between the two ends. CDR3 length: 16 amino acids. Germline V gene data show CDR1 as KGHSH and CDR2 as LQKENI. The CDR3 loop reads CASSPPSRVNTGELFF. The CDR3 bases are TGTGCCAGCTCACCACCCAGCAGGGTTAACACCGGGGAGCTGTTTTTT.

CDR3 DNA: TGTGCCAGCAGCCATACAGGGGAAGGCTATGGCTACACCTTC. Its translation is CASSHTGEGYGYTF. V is TRBV6-6 and J is TRBJ1-2; 7 nucleotides line up with TRBD1. The CDR3 extends over 14 amino acids. The ends lost 6 bases at V and 4 bases at J; junction bases unmatched: 8. Germline V gene sequence: CDR1 MNHNY, CDR2 SVGAGI (reference sequence).

By sample share, this clone is medium-sized. Its ends do not fully match the called genes, so a read error is possible. V usage is TRBV27 and J usage is TRBJ1-1, with a tentative D call TRBD1 (6 bases). This CDR3 comprises 14 residues. In germline, CDR1 is MNHEY, CDR2 SMNVEV (reference sequence). CDR3 sequence (DNA): TGTGCCAGCAGTTTAATCCAGGGGAGCCCTGAAGTTTTCTTT. Translating it yields CASSLIQGSPEVFF.

This clone was found once. CDR3 coding DNA: TGTGCCAGCAGCGGAGCAGCCGAGGGCTACTATGGCTACACCTTC. Translation: CASSGAAEGYYGYTF. The chain uses TRBV9 and TRBJ1-2; D is undetermined. Germline V gene data show CDR1 as SGDLS and CDR2 as YYNGEE. V gave up 3 bases and J gave up 3 bases, with 15 bases separating them. The CDR3 covers 15 residues.

V usage is TRBV21-1 and J usage is TRBJ2-3; the table's D call of TRBD2 was not tested on the DNA. TRBV21-1 corresponds to a pseudogene. The CDR3 length is 17 residues. The CDR3 loop reads CASSKVASGHSTDTQYF. In nucleotides, the CDR3 is TGTGCCAGCAGCAAAGTGGCTAGCGGACATAGCACAGATACGCAGTATTTT.

J is TRBJ1-3 and V is TRBV5-1; D ambiguous. CDR1 and CDR2 from the germline V gene are SGHRS and YFSETQ. Trimming cost V 0 bases and J 3 bases, with 7 bases left between them. The CDR3 covers 14 residues. This CDR3 is CASSLGRLGNTIYF. The CDR3, as DNA: TGCGCCAGCAGCTTGGGACGGCTTGGAAACACCATATATTTT.

CDR3 coding DNA: TGTGCCAGCAGCCCGGGCCTTAGCTCCTACGAGCAGTACTTC. It specifies CASSPGLSSYEQYF. The V and J genes are TRBV11-3 and TRBJ2-7; D remains ambiguous. Trimming took 5 bases from V and 0 from J, leaving 11 bases between them. The CDR3 has 14 amino acids. From germline, CDR1 is SGHNT and CDR2 YENEEA.

This chain links TRBV7-9 with TRBJ1-1, with D hard to call. Germline-derived CDR1 and CDR2 are SEHNR and FQNEAQ (reference sequence). V was pared by 5 bases and J by 0 bases, with 13 bases between. This CDR3 region has 15 residues. The CDR3 DNA sequence: TGTGCCAGCAGCCCGGCCAACAAGTTGAACACTGAAGCTTTCTTT. It translates to CASSPANKLNTEAFF.

This clone was picked up one time. This chain links TRBV2 with TRBJ2-5; TRBD1 agrees at 7 bases. V lost 6 bases, J lost 4 bases, and 2 bases stayed unmatched. Germline V gene data show CDR1 as SNHLY and CDR2 as FYNNEI. CDR3 size: 12 residues. The CDR3 DNA reads as TGTGCCAGCAGGGGGGACAGAGAGACCCAGTACTTC. This translates into CASRGDRETQYF.

The J gene is TRBJ2-3, the V gene TRBV5-1; a weak D match, TRBD2 (5 bases). Looked up from germline, CDR1 is SGHRS and CDR2 is YFSETQ. V lost 0 bases to trimming and J lost 3 bases, with 8 bases between them. This CDR3 region has 14 residues. The CDR3 DNA is TGCGCCAGCAGCTTGGCTCGGGGTACAGATACGCAGTATTTT. Protein: CASSLARGTDTQYF.

This chain joins TRBV5-1 and TRBJ2-2; 8 bases are shared with TRBD1. The J segment lost 1 base and the V segment lost 4 bases, leaving 3 bases of the junction unmatched. The CDR3 length is 15 residues. Germline values: CDR1 SGHRS, CDR2 YFSETQ. CDR3 protein: CASSRDRGNTGELFF. CDR3 nucleotides: TGCGCCAGCAGCCGAGACAGGGGGAACACCGGGGAGCTGTTTTTT.

CDR3 DNA sequence: TGTGCCAGCAGTGAAGGGGGAGGGTGGGGGCGAAGCACTGAAGCTTTCTTT. It specifies CASSEGGGWGRSTEAFF. The rearrangement links TRBV2 to TRBJ1-1, with a tentative D call TRBD1 (6 bases). This CDR3 contains 17 residues. Between the trimmed V and J ends, which lost 1 base and 4 bases, there was a span of 19 bases. Germline V gene lookup returns CDR1 SNHLY and CDR2 FYNNEI. Looking up the rest from reference TRBV2 and TRBJ1-1 gives the full variable domain: EPEVTQTPSHQVTQMGQEVILRCVPISNHLYFYWYRQILGQKVEFLVSFYNNEISEKSEIFDDQFSVERPDGSNFTLKIRSTKLEDSAMYFCASSEGGGWGRSTEAFFGQGTRLTVV.

The rearrangement joins TRBV7-2 to TRBJ2-1; tentatively, D is TRBD2 (6 bases). The V gene lost 6 bases and the J gene lost 8 bases, with 17 bases spanning the gap. The CDR3 consists of 14 residues. Germline CDR1 and CDR2: SGHTA and FQGNSA. CDR3 in DNA: TGTGCCAGCAGGGGGACTCCCGATGCGTATGAGCAGTTCTTC. Its translation: CASRGTPDAYEQFF.

This chain uses TRBV5-8 with TRBJ2-1; no clear D gene. The V gene's germline CDR1 is SGHTS and CDR2 YDEGEE. The CDR3 has 15 residues. Trimming took 0 bases from V and 4 from J, leaving 11 bases between them. The CDR3 nucleotides are TGTGCCAGCAGCTTGGGCTCTCGAGGTTACAATGAGCAGTTCTTC. This translates into CASSLGSRGYNEQFF.

In its sample, this clone was seen a few times. The chain couples TRBV7-3 to TRBJ1-1, with 9 bases matching TRBD1. The V gene's germline CDR1 is SGHTA and CDR2 FQGTGA. With V trimmed by 5 bases and J by 5 bases, 6 bases remained unmatched. The CDR3 loop spans 14 amino acids. This CDR3 reads CASSPGQGWTEAFF. CDR3 bases: TGTGCCAGCAGCCCGGGACAGGGATGGACTGAAGCTTTCTTT.

The chain uses TRBV15 and TRBJ1-1, with D unresolved. This CDR3 comprises 13 residues. CDR1 and CDR2 (germline): LNHNV, YYDKDF (reference sequence). V dropped 3 bases and J dropped 10 bases, with 15 bases sitting between them. The CDR3 region has the DNA TGTGCCACCAGCAGGGGTCCGGGAGAGGGAGCTTTCTTT. It translates to CATSRGPGEGAFF.